This TCR beta chain was identified during a study of T cell repertoires in cytomegalovirus infection. Findings of the study overall: HLA-C-restricted TCR beta clonotypes specific for CMV led the ex vivo response.

From germline, CDR1 is DFQATT and CDR2 SNEGSKA (reference sequence). This CDR3 is built from 14 residues. V was shortened by 3 bases and J by 8 bases, with 17 bases between the two germline ends. TCRdb processed the reads anew with MiXCR; each CDR3 protein has one entry. The sample lists approximately 770,000 distinct CDR3 sequences; 29% were seen once. Comment on this clonotype: Its antigen is still unknown.

The receptor was derived from a human donor in good health (CMV status not recorded). Some clones in this sample may be carry-over from other donors' samples. The specimen was cultured CD8+ T cells from PBMCs, collected from culture after CMV antigen stimulation. This chain connects TRBV20-1 to TRBJ2-1, with D possibly matching TRBD2 (5 bases). This CDR3 is CSASFLRAGHEQFF. The CDR3 nucleotides are TGCAGTGCTAGTTTTTTGCGGGCAGGCCATGAGCAGTTCTTC.